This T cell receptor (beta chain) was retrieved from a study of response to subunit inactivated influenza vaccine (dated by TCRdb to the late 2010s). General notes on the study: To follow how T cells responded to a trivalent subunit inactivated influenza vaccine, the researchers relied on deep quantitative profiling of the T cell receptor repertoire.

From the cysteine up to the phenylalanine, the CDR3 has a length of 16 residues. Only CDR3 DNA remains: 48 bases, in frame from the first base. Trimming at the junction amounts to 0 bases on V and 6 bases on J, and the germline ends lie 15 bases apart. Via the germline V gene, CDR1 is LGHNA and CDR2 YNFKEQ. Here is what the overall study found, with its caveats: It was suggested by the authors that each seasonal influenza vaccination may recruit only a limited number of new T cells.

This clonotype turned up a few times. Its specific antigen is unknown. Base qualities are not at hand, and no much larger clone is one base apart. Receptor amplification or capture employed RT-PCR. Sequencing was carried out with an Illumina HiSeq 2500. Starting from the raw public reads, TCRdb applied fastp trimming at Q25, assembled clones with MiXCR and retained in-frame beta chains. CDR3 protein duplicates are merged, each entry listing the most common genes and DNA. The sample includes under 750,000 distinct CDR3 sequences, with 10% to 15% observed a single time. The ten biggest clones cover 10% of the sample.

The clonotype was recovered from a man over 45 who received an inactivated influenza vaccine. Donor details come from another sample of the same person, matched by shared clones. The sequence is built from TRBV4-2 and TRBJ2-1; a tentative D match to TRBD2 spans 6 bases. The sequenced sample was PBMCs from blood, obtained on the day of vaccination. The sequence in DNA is TGTGCCAGCAGCCAAGAGTACGGCGGGATCCGCAATGAGCAGTTCTTC. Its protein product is CASSQEYGGIRNEQFF.